This TCR beta chain was retrieved from a study of T cells in Graves' hyperthyroidism and ophthalmopathy. Researchers barred patients who had uncontrolled infection, other autoimmune disease, pregnancy or lactation. Notes on the study in general: Ophthalmopathy was identified by the model a median about 6 months ahead of onset.

The germline V gene encodes CDR1 MDHEN and CDR2 SYDVKM. CDR3 length: 14 amino acids. Between the trimmed V and J ends, which lost 3 bases and 4 bases, there was a span of 12 bases. This clonotype was seen many times. Its antigen is not known. Amplification yielded TCR beta CDR3 regions, with RNA transcripts as the source. TCR CDR3 regions were first amplified by RT-PCR with HTBI primers. TCRdb called the multiplex PCR reads again in MiXCR, with one record for every CDR3 protein. Seen here are about 260,000 distinct CDR3 sequences, 16% observed once, and the top ten hold 28%. This receptor was obtained from a woman in her late teens or twenties with Graves' ophthalmopathy. Material: blood. The V and J genes are TRBV28 and TRBJ1-2; D is possibly TRBD1 (6 bases). CDR3 protein: CASSFRTGIYGYTF. DNA of the CDR3: TGTGCCAGCAGTTTCCGCACAGGGATCTATGGCTACACCTTC.